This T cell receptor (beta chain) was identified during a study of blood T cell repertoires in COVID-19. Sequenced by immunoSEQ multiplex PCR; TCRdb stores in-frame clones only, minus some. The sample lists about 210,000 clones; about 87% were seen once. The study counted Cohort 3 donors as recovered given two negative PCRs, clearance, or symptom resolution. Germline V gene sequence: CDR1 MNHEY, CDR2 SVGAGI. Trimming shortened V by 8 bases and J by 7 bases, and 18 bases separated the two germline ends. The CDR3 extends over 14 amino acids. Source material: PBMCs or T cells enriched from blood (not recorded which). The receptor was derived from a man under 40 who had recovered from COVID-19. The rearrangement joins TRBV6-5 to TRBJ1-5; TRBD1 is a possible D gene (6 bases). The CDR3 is CASRPDRLGQPQHF. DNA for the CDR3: TGTGCCAGCCGCCCCGACAGGCTTGGCCAGCCCCAGCATTTT.